Here is one TCR beta chain with its context. Its target is unknown. The PCR contained 60 Vbeta and 13 Jbeta primers. TCRdb's copy holds only in-frame clones and misses some; the assay was immunoSEQ multiplex PCR. The table lists approximately 170,000 clones, roughly 80% of them singletons. This entry is derived from a study of cytomegalovirus exposure and HLA in healthy donors. The CDR3 spans 16 residues. Germline-derived CDR1 and CDR2 are MNHNY and SVGAGI (reference sequence). With 2 bases removed from V and 3 bases from J, the gap between germline ends came to 17 bases. Study outcomes and limitations: Later, TCR association rates were found to vary by HLA locus, highest for DRB1 and lowest for HLA-C.

The sequenced material came from PBMCs. The source of this sequence is a male donor in good health and CMV-seronegative. The chain employs TRBV6-6 and TRBJ2-7; the D gene is possibly TRBD1 (5 bases). The CDR3 protein is CASSYTDRYSLYEQYF. The CDR3 DNA follows: TGTGCCAGCAGTTACACCGACAGATACTCTCTCTACGAGCAGTACTTC.